These T cell receptor beta chains were read from a single sample in a study of blood T cell repertoires in COVID-19. TCRdb keeps only in-frame clones here, not all; method: immunoSEQ multiplex PCR. This sample carries hundreds of thousands of clones, under 90% of them seen once, and the ten largest clones take less than 4%. Sequences were obtained from PBMCs or T cells enriched from blood (not recorded which). Receptors originate from a woman between 25 and 40 years old with acute COVID-19. Each CDR3 is given with its conserved first and last residue. The D gene is left open where the match is weak. A row's size may be missing; if present it is once, few, many or a size class.

TRBJ2-2 TRBV7-3 NA NA CASTLPGANGELFF TGTGCCAGCACCCTACCGGGAGCAAACGGGGAGCTGTTTTTT
TRBJ1-5 TRBV24-1 NA NA CATSDLNTNQPQHF TGTGCCACCAGTGATTTGAACACAAATCAGCCCCAGCATTTT
TRBJ1-4 TRBV5-1 TRBD1 NA CASSLQTGVTNEKLFF TGCGCCAGCAGCTTGCAGACAGGGGTAACTAATGAAAAACTGTTTTTT
TRBJ2-2 TRBV28 NA few CASSSAGTLNTGELFF TGTGCCAGCAGTTCCGCCGGGACACTAAACACCGGGGAGCTGTTTTTT
TRBJ1-4 TRBV27 NA NA CASSLGPGGHEKLFF TGTGCCAGCAGTTTAGGACCCGGAGGACATGAAAAACTGTTTTTT
TRBJ2-5 TRBV7-9 TRBD2 NA CASSLGPSGDLQETQYF TGTGCCAGCAGCTTAGGCCCGAGCGGGGACCTACAAGAGACCCAGTACTTC
TRBJ2-7 TRBV6-6 TRBD1 NA CASSYSGDREHEQYF TGTGCCAGCAGTTACTCCGGGGACAGGGAGCACGAGCAGTACTTC
TRBJ2-2 TRBV9 NA NA CASSPGNTGELFF TGTGCCAGCAGCCCGGGGAACACCGGGGAGCTGTTTTTT
TRBJ1-4 TRBV30 NA NA CAWSNPRGLANEKLFF TGTGCCTGGAGTAATCCTCGTGGACTGGCGAATGAAAAACTGTTTTTT
TRBJ1-1 TRBV21-1 NA NA CASKSGTWAEAFF TGTGCCAGCAAATCAGGGACTTGGGCTGAAGCTTTCTTT
TRBJ2-5 TRBV18 NA NA CASSPSGGLYQETQYF TGTGCCAGCTCACCTTCAGGGGGACTCTACCAAGAGACCCAGTACTTC
TRBJ2-3 TRBV2 TRBD1 few CASSPTGRTGTDTQYF TGTGCCAGCAGCCCGACAGGGAGAACTGGCACAGATACGCAGTATTTT
TRBJ1-1 TRBV11-1 TRBD1 NA CASSKGQGVTEAFF TGTGCCAGCAGCAAGGGACAGGGGGTTACTGAAGCTTTCTTT
TRBJ2-2 TRBV5-1 TRBD2 many CASTKGLAGGADTGELFF TGCGCCAGCACCAAGGGACTAGCGGGGGGAGCAGACACCGGGGAGCTGTTTTTT
TRBJ1-6 TRBV27 NA NA CASSLFGGNYNSPLHF TGTGCCAGCAGTTTATTTGGGGGGAACTATAATTCACCCCTCCACTTT
TRBJ2-7 TRBV7-2 NA NA CASSTLTRGLEQYF TGTGCCAGCAGCACCCTGACTAGAGGGCTCGAGCAGTACTTC
TRBJ1-1 TRBV5-6 NA NA CASGAAHQTEAFF TGTGCCTCAGGGGCCGCGCATCAGACTGAAGCTTTCTTT
TRBJ2-3 TRBV5-3 NA NA CARSLDSYTDTQYF TGTGCCAGAAGCTTGGACTCTTACACAGATACGCAGTATTTT
TRBJ1-6 TRBV28 TRBD1 NA CASSSPPGTVRYYHSPLHF TGTGCCAGCAGTTCGCCCCCCGGGACAGTTAGATACTACCATTCACCCCTCCACTTT
TRBJ2-7 TRBV19 TRBD2 NA CASSKLAGGHSYEQYF TGTGCCAGTAGTAAGTTAGCGGGGGGGCACTCCTACGAGCAGTACTTC
TRBJ2-2 TRBV11-1 NA NA CASSQLRSTGELFF TGTGCCAGCAGCCAGCTTAGGAGCACCGGGGAGCTGTTTTTT
TRBJ2-7 TRBV9 NA NA CASSVEGRLRDEQYF TGTGCCAGCAGCGTAGAGGGCCGTCTGAGGGACGAGCAGTACTTC
TRBJ2-1 TRBV11-2 TRBD2 NA CASTRSGVNEQFF TGTGCCAGCACCCGTAGCGGGGTCAATGAGCAGTTCTTC
TRBJ1-2 TRBV14 TRBD1 NA CASSPDRESYGYTF TGTGCCAGCAGCCCTGACAGGGAGTCCTATGGCTACACCTTC
TRBJ2-2 TRBV3-1/TRBV3-2 NA NA CASTPRAPPRVGELFF TGTGCCAGCACCCCCCGGGCCCCCCCCAGGGTCGGGGAGCTGTTTTTT
TRBJ1-2 TRBV10-3 TRBD1 once CAIGGTVDGYTF TGTGCCATCGGGGGGACAGTTGATGGCTACACCTTC
TRBJ2-6 TRBV19 TRBD1 NA CASRKTKPGQDFSGANVLTF TGTGCCAGTAGGAAAACAAAGCCGGGACAGGACTTCTCTGGGGCCAACGTCCTGACTTTC
TRBJ2-1 TRBV5-5 TRBD2 NA CASSALLAGPKNDNEQFF TGTGCCAGCAGCGCCCTCTTAGCGGGCCCGAAAAACGACAATGAGCAGTTCTTC
TRBJ2-5 TRBV7-9 NA NA CASSLAPRRVPETQYF TGTGCCAGCAGCTTAGCTCCTAGGAGGGTCCCAGAGACCCAGTACTTC
TRBJ1-4 TRBV29-1 TRBD1 NA CSGTGGVGEKLFF TGCAGCGGAACAGGGGGCGTTGGTGAAAAACTGTTTTTT
TRBJ1-3 TRBV6-5 NA NA CASSYSRGDTIYF TGTGCCAGCAGTTACTCGCGGGGTGACACCATATATTTT
TRBJ1-1 TRBV2 NA NA CASSSQGNEAFF TGTGCCAGCAGTTCTCAGGGTAATGAAGCTTTCTTT
TRBJ1-1 TRBV9 NA NA CASSVEQGNTEAFF TGTGCCAGCAGCGTAGAACAGGGAAACACTGAAGCTTTCTTT
TRBJ1-2 TRBV5-4 NA NA CASSLGDGGGYTF TGTGCCAGCAGCTTGGGCGACGGGGGGGGCTACACCTTC
TRBJ1-2 TRBV7-2 NA NA CASSAQRGLGYGYTF TGTGCCAGCAGCGCCCAGCGGGGGCTAGGCTATGGCTACACCTTC
TRBJ1-4 TRBV29-1 NA once CSVEGRNGEKLFF TGCAGCGTTGAAGGGAGGAACGGTGAAAAACTGTTTTTT
TRBJ1-5 TRBV12-3/TRBV12-4 TRBD1 few CASSWDRDQPQHF TGTGCCAGCAGTTGGGACAGGGACCAGCCCCAGCATTTT
TRBJ2-1 TRBV3-1/TRBV3-2 NA NA CASTIQSSYNEQFF TGTGCCAGCACCATACAGAGCTCCTACAATGAGCAGTTCTTC
TRBJ1-2 TRBV18 TRBD1 NA CASSPPLDRAYFYGYTF TGTGCCAGCTCACCACCGTTGGACAGGGCCTACTTCTATGGCTACACCTTC
TRBJ2-3 TRBV7-9 TRBD1 NA CASSLEGQVTDTQYF TGTGCCAGCAGCTTAGAGGGACAGGTCACAGATACGCAGTATTTT
TRBJ2-1 TRBV4-3 NA NA CASSHDTGSSYNEQFF TGCGCCAGCAGCCATGATACAGGGAGCTCCTACAATGAGCAGTTCTTC
TRBJ2-7 TRBV2 NA NA CAITAPEILNTYEQYF TGTGCCATTACCGCTCCGGAGATACTTAACACCTACGAGCAGTACTTC
TRBJ1-2 TRBV3-1/TRBV3-2 NA NA CASSQVGRVGGYTF TGTGCCAGCAGCCAAGTCGGGCGGGTAGGAGGCTACACCTTC
TRBJ2-7 TRBV3-1/TRBV3-2 NA few CASSQSNEQYF TGTGCCAGCAGCCAATCCAACGAGCAGTACTTC
TRBJ1-1 TRBV30 TRBD1 NA CAWSATDRVEAFF TGTGCCTGGAGCGCGACGGACAGGGTGGAGGCTTTCTTT
TRBJ1-4 TRBV7-3 TRBD1 NA CASSSQGGDEKLFF TGTGCCAGCAGCTCCCAGGGGGGCGATGAAAAACTGTTTTTT
TRBJ2-5 TRBV25-1 NA NA CASSRGGQETQYF TGTGCCAGCAGCAGGGGAGGGCAAGAGACCCAGTACTTC
TRBJ1-2 TRBV7-9 TRBD1 NA CASRPSGGAYGYTF TGTGCCAGCAGGCCGTCAGGGGGCGCTTATGGCTACACCTTC
TRBJ1-2 TRBV12-1 NA NA CASRNSTGYVYTF TGTGCCAGCAGAAACTCGACAGGGTATGTCTACACCTTC